Listed below are T cell receptor beta chains from one sample, sequenced in a study of cytomegalovirus exposure and HLA in healthy donors. The assay was immunoSEQ multiplex PCR, and TCRdb's table has in-frame clones only and misses some. The sample includes 150,000 or so clones, 60% to 85% of them seen just once. The sequenced sample was PBMCs. These receptors were collected from a middle-aged woman in good health and CMV-seronegative. The CDR3 runs from the conserved cysteine through the conserved F or W. A D gene is named only where the DNA matches it firmly. Clone size is not always given. Where it is, it says once, few, many or a class for expanded clones.

V,J,size,D,DNA,CDR3
TRBV7-9,TRBJ2-5,-,-,TGTGCCAGCATCTTGGGGGGTGGGCAAGAGACCCAGTACTTC,CASILGGGQETQYF
TRBV11-3,TRBJ1-1,-,-,TGTGCCAGCAGCCCCGGGGTTATCATGAACACTGAAGCTTTCTTT,CASSPGVIMNTEAFF
TRBV10-3,TRBJ1-1,-,-,TGTGCCATCCAGATTACCGGGACAAAGGACACTGAAGCTTTCTTT,CAIQITGTKDTEAFF
TRBV7-2,TRBJ2-5,-,TRBD2,TGTGCCAGCAGCACACTAGCGGTACTCTCCCGATGGAAAGAGACCCAGTACTTC,CASSTLAVLSRWKETQYF
TRBV7-9,TRBJ2-7,-,TRBD2,TGTGCCAGCAGCTTAGTAGCGGGTCCTAGCTCCTACGAGCAGTACTTC,CASSLVAGPSSYEQYF
TRBV7-9,TRBJ2-1,-,TRBD2,TGTGCCAGCAGCTTAGGGTCTAGCGGGAGCTCCTACAATGAGCAGTTCTTC,CASSLGSSGSSYNEQFF
TRBV29-1,TRBJ1-4,few,TRBD1,TGCAGCGTTGGAGTGGGACAGAGTAATGAAAAACTGTTTTTT,CSVGVGQSNEKLFF
TRBV29-1,TRBJ1-2,-,-,TGCAGCGTTGCTTCGACAGCTGCTAACTATGGCTACACCTTC,CSVASTAANYGYTF
TRBV28,TRBJ2-6,-,-,TGTGCCAGCAGTTTATTGGGGGGCTCTGGGGCCAACGTCCTGACTTTC,CASSLLGGSGANVLTF
TRBV5-5,TRBJ1-2,-,-,TGTGCCAGCAGCTTGGGGGTCAGGCGCAACTATGGCTACACCTTC,CASSLGVRRNYGYTF
TRBV11-2,TRBJ2-2,-,TRBD1,TGTGCCAGCAGCTTAGCAGGGGGCGACACCGGGGAGCTGTTTTTT,CASSLAGGDTGELFF
TRBV5-6,TRBJ2-2,-,TRBD1,TGTGCCAGCAGGACCGGGACAGGGGCTTCGAACACCGGGGAGCTGTTTTTT,CASRTGTGASNTGELFF
TRBV7-6,TRBJ1-1,-,-,TGTGCCAGCAGCTTATTTATCGGGGTTAACACTGAAGCTTTCTTT,CASSLFIGVNTEAFF
TRBV6-5,TRBJ2-7,-,TRBD2,TGTGCCAGCTTAGCAGCGGGAGGAACCTACGAGCAGTACTTC,CASLAAGGTYEQYF
TRBV11-1,TRBJ1-2,-,-,TGTGCCAGCAGCCAAACCAGGATTGGTGCGTATGGCTACACCTTC,CASSQTRIGAYGYTF
TRBV5-6,TRBJ1-5,-,-,TGTGCCAGCAGCTTAGGGGCGCCAGACCAGCCCCAGCATTTT,CASSLGAPDQPQHF
TRBV6-5,TRBJ1-2,-,-,TGTGCCAGCAGTTACGGGCCGAACTATGGCTACACCTTC,CASSYGPNYGYTF
TRBV7-8,TRBJ1-1,-,-,TGTGCCAGCAGCCGGGGCGGGGGGGGCTCTGAAGCTTTCTTT,CASSRGGGGSEAFF
TRBV28,TRBJ2-5,-,TRBD1,TGTGCCAGCAGTGCCGGAATCAGGGGGCCCTTTCCCTTTCGGGGGACCCAGTACTTC,CASSAGIRGPFPFRGTQYF
TRBV6-7,TRBJ2-1,-,-,TGTGCCAGCAGTTACTCTCCTCCGACTTACAATGAGCAGTTCTTC,CASSYSPPTYNEQFF
TRBV5-4,TRBJ2-6,-,-,TGTGCCAGCAGCCCCCAGGGTATCTCTGGGGCCAACGTCCTGACTTTC,CASSPQGISGANVLTF
TRBV2,TRBJ1-5,-,TRBD1,TGTGCCAGCAGTCCCGGGCGGGACAGGGTTCAGCCCCAGCATTTT,CASSPGRDRVQPQHF
TRBV5-6,TRBJ2-7,-,-,TGTGCCAGCAGCTTGAGCGTTTCCTACGAGCAGTACTTC,CASSLSVSYEQYF
TRBV6-6,TRBJ1-2,-,-,TGTGCCAGCAGCCGTATCGACAGCTATGGCTACACCTTC,CASSRIDSYGYTF
TRBV2,TRBJ2-7,few,-,TGTGCCAGCACCGCGACAGAACGTCCCTACGAGCAGTACTTC,CASTATERPYEQYF
TRBV28,TRBJ2-5,once,TRBD2,TGTGCCAGCAGCCGGGGGGGCCAATTGAGCGAGACCCAGTACTTC,CASSRGGQLSETQYF
TRBV5-1,TRBJ2-7,-,TRBD2,TGCGCCAGCAGCCCGCGGCGGGAGTACGAGCAGTACTTC,CASSPRREYEQYF
TRBV5-6,TRBJ2-7,-,-,TGTGCCAGCAGCTTGGGAACCACACCAGAGCAGTACTTC,CASSLGTTPEQYF
TRBV11-1,TRBJ1-2,few,-,TGTGCCAGCAGCTTACTTGCGGGTAACTATGGCTACACCTTC,CASSLLAGNYGYTF
TRBV6-6,TRBJ1-5,-,-,TGTGCCAGCAGCCCCGGGGGTTATAGCAATCAGCCCCAGCATTTT,CASSPGGYSNQPQHF
TRBV28,TRBJ1-5,-,-,TGTGCCAGCACCCTCTTAGATCAGCCCCAGCATTTT,CASTLLDQPQHF
TRBV6-5,TRBJ2-4,-,-,TGTGCCAGCAGTTACTCTCTCTTAACAGTCAAAAACATTCAGTACTTC,CASSYSLLTVKNIQYF
TRBV27,TRBJ1-2,-,TRBD1,TGTGCCAGCAGGACAGGGAGGAAACTAGGCTATGGCTACACCTTC,CASRTGRKLGYGYTF
TRBV11-2,TRBJ2-7,-,-,TGTGCCAGCAGCTCTGGCGGGGAAGGCTACGAGCAGTACTTC,CASSSGGEGYEQYF
TRBV2,TRBJ1-2,-,TRBD1,TGTGCCAGCAGTGAAGCGAGGACAGGGGATGGCTACACCTTC,CASSEARTGDGYTF
TRBV27,TRBJ1-6,-,-,TGTGCCAGCAGTTTGGCCCAAAATAATTCACCCCTCCACTTT,CASSLAQNNSPLHF
TRBV5-4,TRBJ1-4,-,-,TGTGCCAGCAGCTTTCAGGGTGAATTAGCTAATGAAAAACTGTTTTTT,CASSFQGELANEKLFF
TRBV5-1,TRBJ1-1,-,TRBD1,TGCGCCAGCAGCGGCGGACAGGAGAACACTGAAGCTTTCTTT,CASSGGQENTEAFF
TRBV5-1,TRBJ1-3,-,-,TGCGCCAGCAGCTTGGCACTCTCTGGAAACACCATATATTTT,CASSLALSGNTIYF
TRBV27,TRBJ1-2,-,-,TGTGCCAGCGGTCCGTCAGGGCTCTATGGCTACACCTTC,CASGPSGLYGYTF
TRBV10-2,TRBJ2-7,-,-,TGCGCCAGCATTCCCGCCGGGACAACGTACGAGCAGTACTTC,CASIPAGTTYEQYF
TRBV30,TRBJ2-1,-,TRBD2,TGTGCCTGGAGTGTGAGTACTAGCGGGAGGGCACGGTTCTTC,CAWSVSTSGRARFF
TRBV4-2,TRBJ1-4,-,-,TGTGCCAGCAGCCAGAGACAAGAGAATGAAAAACTGTTTTTT,CASSQRQENEKLFF
TRBV6-1,TRBJ1-1,-,-,TGTGCCAGCAGTGAAGGAAGTGGGGGCGGGACTGAAGCTTTCTTT,CASSEGSGGGTEAFF
TRBV6-1,TRBJ1-4,-,-,TGTGCCAGCAACCCGACAGGCCCCAATGAAAAACTGTTTTTT,CASNPTGPNEKLFF
TRBV28,TRBJ2-7,-,TRBD2,TGTGCCAGCAGTTCCTCCGGGACTAGAGCCGACGAGCAGTACTTC,CASSSSGTRADEQYF
TRBV6-5,TRBJ1-1,-,-,TGTGCCAGCGCAGATCCCGACACTGAAGCTTTCTTT,CASADPDTEAFF
TRBV7-8,TRBJ1-5,-,-,TGTGCCAGCAGCTTAGTATCCGATCAGCCCCAGCATTTT,CASSLVSDQPQHF
TRBV19,TRBJ2-7,-,-,TGTGCCAGTATCTCCTACGGGCAGTACTTC,CASISYGQYF
TRBV6-6,TRBJ2-2,-,-,TGTGCCAGCAGTTACATTGCGGGTCCCGTAACCGGGGAGCTGTTTTTT,CASSYIAGPVTGELFF
TRBV5-6,TRBJ2-7,-,TRBD1,TGTGCCAGCGGCCAGGGACAGCTCACCTACGAGCAGTACTTC,CASGQGQLTYEQYF
TRBV27,TRBJ2-7,-,-,TGTGCCAGCAGTATATTGGCAGGGGCGTACGAGCAGTACTTC,CASSILAGAYEQYF
TRBV28,TRBJ2-5,-,-,TGTGCCAGCAGTTTAGAATTTCCGGAGAGGCAGTACTTC,CASSLEFPERQYF
TRBV5-6,TRBJ2-1,-,TRBD2,TGTGCCTGCGGACTAGACTCCTACAATGAGCAGTTCTTC,CACGLDSYNEQFF
TRBV5-1,TRBJ2-2,-,-,TGCGCCAGCAGCCCCCCGGCAGGCGGGGGCTCGGGGACCGGGGAGCTGTTTTTT,CASSPPAGGGSGTGELFF